The 25 T cell receptor beta chains in this list originate from one sample, sequenced in a study of OX40 agonist ivuxolimab in advanced cancers. The method was immunoSEQ multiplex PCR; TCRdb's version includes in-frame clones alone and lacks a portion of them. The sample lists 30,000 to 40,000 clones, around 89% occurring once. The source was CD4+ or CD8+ T cells sorted from blood, collected in a trial of the OX40 agonist ivuxolimab. The receptors come from an adult with an advanced solid tumor such as melanoma, head and neck, liver or kidney cancer.

J is TRBJ2-3 and V is TRBV7-3; D is possibly TRBD2 (6 bases). Trimming removed 4 bases at V and 4 bases at J, with 15 bases between. Germline V gene data show CDR1 as SGHTA and CDR2 as FQGTGA. The CDR3 extends over 15 amino acids. The CDR3 coding sequence is TGTGCCAGCAGCTCAGGAGGGTCGGGCCCAGATACGCAGTATTTT. This gives the protein CASSSGGSGPDTQYF. Using reference TRBV7-3 and TRBJ2-3 for the parts outside the CDR3, the full variable domain is GAGVSQTPSNKVTEKGKYVELRCDPISGHTALYWYRQSLGQGPEFLIYFQGTGAADDSGLPNDRFFAVRPEGSVSTLKIQRTERGDSAVYLCASSSGGSGPDTQYFGPGTRLTVL.

This clone was detected only a few times. The chain combines TRBV16 with TRBJ2-3; D possibly corresponds to TRBD2 (5 bases). Germline V gives CDR1 KGHSY, CDR2 FQNENV. The CDR3 runs 14 residues. V lost 4 bases and J lost 2, with 10 bases in between. CDR3 DNA sequence: TGTGCCAGCAGCCCCCCGGGATACACAGATACGCAGTATTTT. Translation gives CASSPPGYTDTQYF.

The DNA for the CDR3 is TGTGCCAGCAGCTCCCGGGGAGGGGGCGATATAAACATTCAGTACTTC. Amino acid sequence: CASSSRGGGDINIQYF. This chain connects TRBV11-1 to TRBJ2-4; D tentatively fits TRBD1 or TRBD2 (7 bases each). Looked up from germline, CDR1 is SGHAT and CDR2 is FQDESV (reference sequence). The germline V and J ends were trimmed by 4 bases and 6 bases, with 19 bases remaining between them. The CDR3 runs to 16 residues.

The chain links TRBV7-2 to TRBJ1-2; unclear D gene. Germline assignment: CDR1 SGHTA and CDR2 FQGNSA. There are 12 residues in the CDR3. The V gene lost 3 bases and the J gene lost 4 bases, with 6 bases spanning the gap. The DNA of the CDR3 is TGTGCCAGCAGCTTCCGTTCCTATGGCTACACCTTC. As protein: CASSFRSYGYTF.

The V gene is TRBV10-1, the J gene TRBJ2-1; either TRBD1 or TRBD2 may fit D (6 bases each). CDR3 length: 15 amino acids. The ends were cut back, 4 bases at V and 9 bases at J, with 19 bases in the middle. The germline V gene encodes CDR1 WNHNN and CDR2 SYGVQD (reference sequence). CDR3 protein: CASSVGGGPMVEQFF. CDR3 coding DNA: TGCGCCAGCAGTGTGGGTGGGGGGCCTATGGTTGAGCAGTTCTTC.

The chain carries TRBV5-1 and TRBJ2-1; D is unclear. The V and J ends lost 4 bases and 5 bases respectively, with 16 bases between them. CDR3 length: 15 amino acids. Germline assignment: CDR1 SGHRS and CDR2 YFSETQ. CDR3: CASSERPGSNNEQFF. DNA of the CDR3: TGCGCCAGCAGCGAGCGCCCGGGCAGCAACAATGAGCAGTTCTTC.

The chain recombines TRBV7-3 with TRBJ2-1; D assignment may be TRBD1 or TRBD2 (6 bases each). This CDR3 has 16 residues. Looked up from germline, CDR1 is SGHTA and CDR2 is FQGTGA. With 4 bases removed from V and 7 bases from J, the gap between germline ends came to 20 bases. The CDR3: CASSSRVGGNGNEQFF. CDR3 nucleotide sequence: TGTGCCAGCAGCTCCAGAGTGGGGGGCAACGGGAATGAGCAGTTCTTC. The full variable domain, in which reference TRBV7-3 and TRBJ2-1 provide the parts outside the CDR3, is GAGVSQTPSNKVTEKGKYVELRCDPISGHTALYWYRQSLGQGPEFLIYFQGTGAADDSGLPNDRFFAVRPEGSVSTLKIQRTERGDSAVYLCASSSRVGGNGNEQFFGPGTRLTVL.

The chain carries TRBV28 and TRBJ2-2; D not certain. Germline CDR1 is MDHEN and CDR2 is SYDVKM. Trimming removed 3 bases at V and 1 base at J, with 15 bases between. CDR3 length: 17 residues. The CDR3, as DNA: TGTGCCAGCAGTTTCTTCATGAGGCGCAAGAACACCGGGGAGCTGTTTTTT. This gives the protein CASSFFMRRKNTGELFF.

This chain connects TRBV5-1 to TRBJ2-7; no firm D call. Trimming left V 2 bases short and J 2 bases short, with 8 bases between. Germline CDR1 is SGHRS and CDR2 is YFSETQ. CDR3 length: 13 amino acids. CDR3 residues: CASSFGRTYEQYF. The CDR3 DNA reads TGCGCCAGCAGCTTTGGCAGGACCTACGAGCAGTACTTC.

J is TRBJ2-7 and V is TRBV18, with 7 bases matching TRBD1. The V segment lost 5 bases and the J segment 6 bases; nucleotides outside the gene matches: 7. CDR1 KGHSH and CDR2 LQKENI come from the germline V gene. The CDR3 runs 13 residues. The CDR3 DNA sequence: TGTGCCAGCTCAATTGGGACAGTCCGCGAGCAGTACTTC. Translated: CASSIGTVREQYF.

The gene calls are TRBV7-2 and TRBJ2-5; 9 nucleotides agree with TRBD1. Near its end, the DNA agrees better with TRBJ2-7, so the J call may be wrong. This CDR3 contains 16 residues. Per germline, CDR1 SGHTA and CDR2 FQGNSA. The CDR3 DNA sequence: TGTGCCAGCAGCTCCACCGGACAGGGGTTGGCGTACGAGCAGTACTTC. This encodes CASSSTGQGLAYEQYF.

As DNA, the CDR3 is TGTGCCAGTAGTAACCGGGACACCAACACTGAAGCTTTCTTT. Translating gives CASSNRDTNTEAFF. The V and J genes are TRBV19 and TRBJ1-1; a possible D gene is TRBD1 (6 bases). The CDR3 has 14 amino acids. The germline V and J ends were trimmed by 4 bases and 2 bases, with 11 bases remaining between them. Germline CDR1 and CDR2: LNHDA and SQIVND (reference sequence).

The chain combines TRBV7-2 with TRBJ2-5; the D gene is possibly TRBD2 (5 bases). The CDR3 spans 11 residues. V shed 2 bases and J shed 12 bases, with 10 bases lying between them. Germline-derived CDR1 and CDR2 are SGHTA and FQGNSA. The CDR3 loop reads CASSLFALEYF. CDR3 nucleotide sequence: TGTGCCAGCAGCTTATTCGCACTAGAGTACTTC.

This chain joins TRBV11-3 and TRBJ2-2; maybe TRBD2 (6 bases). V shed 5 bases and J shed 4 bases, with 20 bases lying between them. The CDR3 is 17 residues long. CDR1 SGHNT and CDR2 YENEEA come from the germline V gene. The CDR3 spells CASSPGAGQRGTGELFF. For the CDR3, the DNA is TGTGCCAGCAGCCCCGGGGCGGGGCAGAGGGGCACCGGGGAGCTGTTTTTT.

V usage is TRBV27 and J usage is TRBJ1-1, with 11 bases lining up with TRBD1. Germline values: CDR1 MNHEY, CDR2 SMNVEV (reference sequence). V dropped 7 bases and J dropped 4; count of bases not matched to a gene: 11. The CDR3 consists of 16 residues. The CDR3 region has the DNA TGTGCCAGCATTCCACGTCCCGGGACAGGGGGCACTGAAGCTTTCTTT. This sequence encodes CASIPRPGTGGTEAFF.

The rearrangement joins TRBV29-1 to TRBJ1-2, with 8 bases matching TRBD1. CDR3 length equals 15 residues. Germline CDR1 is SQVTM and CDR2 is ANQGSEA. Trimming took 6 bases from V and 4 from J; bases not matched to a gene: 13. The CDR3 coding sequence is TGCAGCGTCCCCAAGGGAGGACAGGGTGGCTATGGCTACACCTTC. Protein sequence: CSVPKGGQGGYGYTF.

This chain uses TRBV19 with TRBJ2-3, with D uncertain. With 3 bases removed from V and 3 bases from J, the gap between germline ends came to 10 bases. The V gene's germline CDR1 is LNHDA and CDR2 SQIVND (reference sequence). This CDR3 has 14 amino acids. CDR3 sequence (DNA): TGTGCCAGTAGTATTAAACAGCGTACAGATACGCAGTATTTT. Translating it yields CASSIKQRTDTQYF.

The chain employs TRBV5-1 and TRBJ2-7; D is perhaps TRBD1 (6 bases). The V end lost 5 bases, the J end lost 4 bases, and 7 bases lay between the germline ends. Germline V lookup: CDR1 SGHRS, CDR2 YFSETQ. There are 11 residues in the CDR3. CDR3 sequence reads: CASRDSYEQYF. The CDR3 coding sequence is TGCGCCAGCAGGGACAGTTACGAGCAGTACTTC.

The rearrangement joins TRBV16 to TRBJ1-3; a possible D gene is TRBD1 (5 bases). The CDR3 extends over 15 amino acids. The germline V and J ends were trimmed by 1 base and 4 bases, with 11 bases remaining between them. Germline-derived CDR1 and CDR2 are KGHSY and FQNENV. The CDR3, as DNA: TGTGCCAGCAGCCAATTCCCAGGGCTAGGAAACACCATATATTTT. Protein sequence: CASSQFPGLGNTIYF.

This clone appeared a few times. This chain connects TRBV2 to TRBJ2-2; no firm D call. Germline lookup yields CDR1 SNHLY and CDR2 FYNNEI. The V gene lost 6 bases and the J gene lost 1 base, with 9 bases spanning the gap. The CDR3 is 14 residues long. In DNA form, the CDR3 reads TGTGCCAGCAGGGCAACAGTGAACACCGGGGAGCTGTTTTTT. Translated, it gives CASRATVNTGELFF.

This chain uses TRBV6-1 with TRBJ1-2, with a tentative D call TRBD1 (5 bases). Germline V gene lookup returns CDR1 MNHNS and CDR2 SASEGT. The V gene lost 6 bases and the J gene lost 5 bases, with 19 bases spanning the gap. The CDR3 contains 15 residues. In nucleotides, the CDR3 is TGTGCCAGCAGACCCCAGATGGGGGGGTCGTATGGCTACACCTTC. Residues: CASRPQMGGSYGYTF.

The rearrangement uses TRBV2 and TRBJ2-3, with no clear D. Germline CDR1 SNHLY, CDR2 FYNNEI. V was trimmed by 1 base and J by 2 bases, leaving 7 bases between them. This CDR3 spans 14 amino acids. DNA of the CDR3: TGTGCCAGCAGTGAAGACTCATACACAGATACGCAGTATTTT. Translation gives CASSEDSYTDTQYF.

The chain joins TRBV21-1 to TRBJ1-3. TRBV21-1 is a known pseudogene. This CDR3 spans 13 amino acids. CDR3 in amino acids: CASSRDSGNTIYF. CDR3 in DNA: TGTGCCAGCAGCCGGGACTCTGGAAACACCATATATTTT.

The chain has TRBV11-3 and TRBJ2-7; 7 bases line up with TRBD1. Germline assignment: CDR1 SGHNT and CDR2 YENEEA. The CDR3 is 16 residues long. The J segment lost 1 base and the V segment lost 1 base, leaving 7 bases of the junction unmatched. The CDR3 region is CASSLARGTASYEQYF. CDR3 DNA sequence: TGTGCCAGCAGCTTAGCCCGAGGGACAGCGTCCTACGAGCAGTACTTC.

The rearrangement links TRBV9 to TRBJ2-5; 9 nucleotides match TRBD1. V was pared by 3 bases and J by 6 bases, with 6 bases of the junction left unmatched. Germline CDR1 is SGDLS and CDR2 is YYNGEE. This CDR3 is 14 amino acids long. The CDR3 coding sequence is TGTGCCAGCAGCGCACAGACAGGGGGGAAGACCCAGTACTTC. Protein sequence: CASSAQTGGKTQYF.